This T cell receptor beta chain appears in the sequencing data of a study of T cells in women clearing cervical HPV infection. Study-wide context: Women with histologically confirmed HPV16-related CIN3 or worse, 2 with invasive cancer, served as cases.

As regards this clone: The CDR3 end lies 3 residues beyond the end of the read and is filled in from the germline J gene.

Profiling relied on immunoSEQ multiplex PCR, and the TCRdb table lists in-frame clones only, not all of them. This sample's clone table lists fewer than 50,000 clones. There are 18 residues in the CDR3. Germline V gene data show CDR1 as LGHNT and CDR2 as FRNRAP. Trimming at V came to 0 bases and at J to 0 bases, leaving 8 bases not matched to a gene. This sequence was found in a woman between 18 and 75 years old with a cervical HPV16 infection that either progressed to CIN3+ or cleared (not recorded which). The source material was blood buffy coat. The chain couples TRBV12-5 to TRBJ2-3, with 8 bases fitting TRBD2. The part of the CDR3 DNA that was read is TGTGCTAGTGGTTTGGTACAGGACGGGAGGGCTAGCACAGATACG. This sequence encodes CASGLVQDGRASTDT. The CDR3 reads in full as CASGLVQDGRASTDTQYF.